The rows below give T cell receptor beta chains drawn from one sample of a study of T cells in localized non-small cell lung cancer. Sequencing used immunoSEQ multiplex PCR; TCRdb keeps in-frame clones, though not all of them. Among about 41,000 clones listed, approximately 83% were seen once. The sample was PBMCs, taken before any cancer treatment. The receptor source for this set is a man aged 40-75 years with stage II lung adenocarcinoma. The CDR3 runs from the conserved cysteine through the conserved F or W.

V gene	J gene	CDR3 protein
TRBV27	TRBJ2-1	CASSYGLPSTFSYNEQFF
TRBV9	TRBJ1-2	CASSASQITYGYTF
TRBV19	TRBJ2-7	CASSMGQYYEQYF
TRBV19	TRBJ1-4	CASSPREASTEKLFF
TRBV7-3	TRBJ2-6	CASSPGTGGTGANVLTF
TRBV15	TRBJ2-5	CATSRAMEETQYF
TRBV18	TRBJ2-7	CASSPIRDRGYEQYF
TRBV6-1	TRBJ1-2	CASSERGAKDGYTF
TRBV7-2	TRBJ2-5	CASSAVVQETQYF
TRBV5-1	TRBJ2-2	CASSLVSGATGELFF
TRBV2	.	CASSEVRGQNEQYF
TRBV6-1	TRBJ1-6	CASSGGAHSPLHF
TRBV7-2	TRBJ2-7	CASSYDRGRNYEQYF
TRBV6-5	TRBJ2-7	CASGAGDEQYF
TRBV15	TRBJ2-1	CATSRSRDMSMSFEQFF